This T cell receptor (beta chain) derives from a study of cytomegalovirus exposure and HLA in healthy donors. This clone was counted ten times or more. Trimming left V 4 bases short and J 3 bases short, with 17 bases between. This CDR3 has 16 amino acids. Germline loops: CDR1 SGHNT, CDR2 YENEEA. The PCR made use of 60 Vbeta and 13 Jbeta primers. The repertoire was sequenced with immunoSEQ multiplex PCR; TCRdb's copy has only in-frame clones and lacks some. Found here are 100,000 or so clones, 69% of them singletons; the top ten hold under 4%. The chain uses TRBV11-3 and TRBJ2-3; maybe TRBD1 (6 bases). The sequencing input was PBMCs. The clonotype comes from a man younger than 45 in good health and CMV-seronegative. CDR3 region: CASSSGTQEGTDTQYF. The CDR3 nucleotides read TGTGCCAGCAGCTCCGGGACACAAGAGGGAACAGATACGCAGTATTTT. The full variable domain, in which reference TRBV11-3 and TRBJ2-3 provide the parts outside the CDR3, is EAGVVQSPRYKIIEKKQPVAFWCNPISGHNTLYWYLQNLGQGPELLIRYENEEAVDDSQLPKDRFSAERLKGVDSTLKIQPAELGDSAVYLCASSSGTQEGTDTQYFGPGTRLTVL.